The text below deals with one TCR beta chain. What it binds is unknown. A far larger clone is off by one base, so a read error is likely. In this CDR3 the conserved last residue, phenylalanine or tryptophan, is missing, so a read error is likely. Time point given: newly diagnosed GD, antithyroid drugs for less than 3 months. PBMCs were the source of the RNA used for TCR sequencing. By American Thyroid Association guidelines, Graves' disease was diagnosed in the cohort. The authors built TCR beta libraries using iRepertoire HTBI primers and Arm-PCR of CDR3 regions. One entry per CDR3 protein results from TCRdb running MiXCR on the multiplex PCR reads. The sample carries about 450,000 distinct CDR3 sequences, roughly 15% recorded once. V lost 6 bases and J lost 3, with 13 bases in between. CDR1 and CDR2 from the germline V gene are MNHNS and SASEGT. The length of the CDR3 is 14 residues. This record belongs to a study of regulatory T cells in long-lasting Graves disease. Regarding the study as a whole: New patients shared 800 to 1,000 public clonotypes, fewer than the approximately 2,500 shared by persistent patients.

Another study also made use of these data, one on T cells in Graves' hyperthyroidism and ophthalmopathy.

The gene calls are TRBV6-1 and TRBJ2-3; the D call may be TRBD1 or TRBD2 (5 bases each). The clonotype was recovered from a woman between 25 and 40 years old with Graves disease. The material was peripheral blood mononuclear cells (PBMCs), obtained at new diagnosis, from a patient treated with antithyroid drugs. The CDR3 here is CASRKVGGTDTQYL. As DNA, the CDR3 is TGTGCCAGCAGGAAAGTTGGGGGAACAGATACGCAGTATTTG.